The 5 T cell receptor beta chains listed next were all sequenced from one sample in a study of shared clonotypes between healthy human individuals. The repertoire was sequenced with immunoSEQ multiplex PCR; TCRdb's copy has only in-frame clones and lacks some. Among hundreds of thousands of clones listed, 73% were seen once. Sequenced sample: memory CD4+ T cells sorted from blood. Subset given: CD45RA-negative fraction. Source of these receptors: a woman aged 25-40 years in good health.

The table lists this clone with a few counts. CDR3 DNA: TGTGCCAGCTCACCATATTCTAGAGGCACAGATACGCAGTATTTT. Translating gives CASSPYSRGTDTQYF. The chain carries TRBV18 and TRBJ2-3; the D is unclear. CDR3 length: 15 residues. The germline gives CDR1 KGHSH, CDR2 LQKENI. With 2 bases removed from V and 1 base from J, the gap between germline ends came to 10 bases.

This sequence joins TRBV5-1 and TRBJ1-1; D is uncertain. Germline CDR1 is SGHRS and CDR2 is YFSETQ. The ends were cut back, 9 bases at V and 1 base at J, with 13 bases in the middle. The CDR3 is 13 residues long. CDR3 sequence reads: CATSPDGNTEAFF. The CDR3 region has the DNA TGCGCCACCTCACCGGACGGGAACACTGAAGCTTTCTTT.

This chain connects TRBV28 to TRBJ2-2; 9 bases fit TRBD2. Germline trimming cut 6 bases from V and 4 bases from J; bases unmatched to any gene: 12. The CDR3 loop spans 17 amino acids. Germline V lookup: CDR1 MDHEN, CDR2 SYDVKM. CDR3 in DNA: TGTGCCAGCAGCATTTTCAAAGCGGGAGGCCTCACCGGGGAGCTGTTTTTT. Its protein product is CASSIFKAGGLTGELFF.

This rearrangement joins TRBV28 to TRBJ1-1; 9 bases are a match to TRBD1. Per the germline V gene, CDR1 is MDHEN and CDR2 is SYDVKM. After removal of 3 bases from V and 6 bases from J, the junction contained 29 bases not matched to a gene. This CDR3 comprises 22 residues. The CDR3 loop is CASSFPFGPIGDRASFSPEAFF. Here the CDR3 DNA reads TGTGCCAGCAGTTTCCCTTTCGGGCCGATTGGGGACAGGGCGTCTTTTTCTCCTGAAGCTTTCTTT.

The rearrangement links TRBV14 to TRBJ2-7; D is tentatively TRBD1 or TRBD2 (5 bases each). The V gene lost 5 bases and the J gene lost 5 bases, with 16 bases spanning the gap. This CDR3 is 14 amino acids long. Germline V CDR1 and CDR2: SGHDN, FVKESK. The CDR3 bases are TGTGCCAGCAGCATAGGTCCCCTGGGACACGAGCAGTACTTC. This translates into CASSIGPLGHEQYF.